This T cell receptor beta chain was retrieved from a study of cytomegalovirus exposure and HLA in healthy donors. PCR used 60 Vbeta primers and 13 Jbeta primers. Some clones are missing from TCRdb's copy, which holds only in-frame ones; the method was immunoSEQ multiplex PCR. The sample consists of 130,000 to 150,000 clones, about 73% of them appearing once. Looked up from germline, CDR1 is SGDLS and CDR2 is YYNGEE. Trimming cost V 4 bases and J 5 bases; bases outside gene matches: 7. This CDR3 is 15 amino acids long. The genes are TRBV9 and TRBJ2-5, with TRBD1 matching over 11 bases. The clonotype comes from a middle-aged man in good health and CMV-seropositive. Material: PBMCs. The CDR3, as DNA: TGTGCCAGCAGCAAGAGGACAGGGGGCGGGGAGACCCAGTACTTC. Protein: CASSKRTGGGETQYF.